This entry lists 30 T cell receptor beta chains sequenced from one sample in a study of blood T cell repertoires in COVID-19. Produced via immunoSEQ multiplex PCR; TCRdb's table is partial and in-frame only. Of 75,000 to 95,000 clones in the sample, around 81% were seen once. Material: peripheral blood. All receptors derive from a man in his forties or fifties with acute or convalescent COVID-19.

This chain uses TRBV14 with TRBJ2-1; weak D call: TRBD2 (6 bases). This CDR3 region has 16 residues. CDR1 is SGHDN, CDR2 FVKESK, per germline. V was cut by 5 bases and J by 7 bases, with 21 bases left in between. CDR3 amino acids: CASSGHAGGPGNEQFF. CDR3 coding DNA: TGTGCCAGCAGCGGGCACGCTGGAGGGCCGGGGAATGAGCAGTTCTTC.

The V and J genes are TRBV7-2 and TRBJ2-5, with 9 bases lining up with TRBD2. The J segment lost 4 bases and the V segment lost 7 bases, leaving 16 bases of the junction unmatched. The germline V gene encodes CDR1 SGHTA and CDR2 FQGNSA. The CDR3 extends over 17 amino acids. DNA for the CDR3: TGTGCCAGCACCCTGGGAGGCAGCGGGGGGCGGAGAGAGACCCAGTACTTC. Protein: CASTLGGSGGRRETQYF.

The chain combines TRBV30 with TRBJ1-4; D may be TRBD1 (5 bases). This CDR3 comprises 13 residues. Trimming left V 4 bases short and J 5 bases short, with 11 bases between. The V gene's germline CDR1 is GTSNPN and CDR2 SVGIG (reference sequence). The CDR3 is CAWMRQQNEKLFF. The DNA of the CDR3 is TGTGCCTGGATGAGACAGCAGAATGAAAAACTGTTTTTT.

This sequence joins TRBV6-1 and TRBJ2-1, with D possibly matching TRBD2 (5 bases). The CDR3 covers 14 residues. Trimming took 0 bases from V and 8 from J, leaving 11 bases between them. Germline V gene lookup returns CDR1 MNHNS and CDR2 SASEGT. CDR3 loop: CASSEAGVGDEQFF. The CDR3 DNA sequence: TGTGCCAGCAGTGAAGCGGGAGTCGGCGATGAGCAGTTCTTC.

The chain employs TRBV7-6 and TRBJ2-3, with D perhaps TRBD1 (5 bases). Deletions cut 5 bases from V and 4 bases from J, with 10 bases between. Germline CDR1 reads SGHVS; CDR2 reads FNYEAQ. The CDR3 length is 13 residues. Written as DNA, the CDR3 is TGTGCCAGCAGCGCCCAACAGGCAGATACGCAGTATTTT. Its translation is CASSAQQADTQYF.

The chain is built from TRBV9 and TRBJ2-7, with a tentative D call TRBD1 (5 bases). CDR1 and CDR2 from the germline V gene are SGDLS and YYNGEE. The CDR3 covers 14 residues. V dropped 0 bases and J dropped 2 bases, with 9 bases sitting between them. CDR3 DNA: TGTGCCAGCAGCGTAGAGGACATTACCTACGAGCAGTACTTC. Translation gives CASSVEDITYEQYF.

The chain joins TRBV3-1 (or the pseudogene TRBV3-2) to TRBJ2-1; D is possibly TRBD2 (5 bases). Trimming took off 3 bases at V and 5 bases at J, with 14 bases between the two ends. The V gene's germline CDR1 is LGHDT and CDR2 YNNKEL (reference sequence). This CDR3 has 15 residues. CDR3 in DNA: TGTGCCAGCAGCCAGGGAAGCGGAACCAACAATGAGCAGTTCTTC. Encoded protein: CASSQGSGTNNEQFF.

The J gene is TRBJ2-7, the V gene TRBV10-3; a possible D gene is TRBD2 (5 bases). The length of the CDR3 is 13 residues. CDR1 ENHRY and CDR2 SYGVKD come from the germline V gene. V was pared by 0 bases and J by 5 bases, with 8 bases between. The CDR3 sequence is CAISESSVDEQYF. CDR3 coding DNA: TGTGCCATCAGTGAGTCTAGCGTGGACGAGCAGTACTTC.

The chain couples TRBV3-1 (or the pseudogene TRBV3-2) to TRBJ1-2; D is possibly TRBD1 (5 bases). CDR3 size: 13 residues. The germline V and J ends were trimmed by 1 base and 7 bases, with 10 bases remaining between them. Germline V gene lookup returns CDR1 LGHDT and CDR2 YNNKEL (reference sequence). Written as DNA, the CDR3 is TGTGCCAGCAGCCAAGCACCCGGGGGTGGCTACACCTTC. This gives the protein CASSQAPGGGYTF.

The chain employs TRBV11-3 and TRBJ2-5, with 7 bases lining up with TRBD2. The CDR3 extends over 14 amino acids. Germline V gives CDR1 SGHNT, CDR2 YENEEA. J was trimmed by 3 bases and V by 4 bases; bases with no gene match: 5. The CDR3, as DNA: TGTGCCAGCAGCTCATCTAGCGGAGAAGAGACCCAGTACTTC. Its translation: CASSSSSGEETQYF.

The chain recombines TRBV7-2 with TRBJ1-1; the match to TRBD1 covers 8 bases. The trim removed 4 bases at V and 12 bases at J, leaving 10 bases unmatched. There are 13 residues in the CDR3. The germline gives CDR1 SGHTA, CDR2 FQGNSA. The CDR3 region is CASSSIQTGATFF. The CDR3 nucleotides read TGTGCCAGCAGCTCCATCCAGACAGGGGCGACTTTCTTT. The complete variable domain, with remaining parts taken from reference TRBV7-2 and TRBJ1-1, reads GAGVSQSPSNKVTEKGKDVELRCDPISGHTALYWYRQSLGQGLEFLIYFQGNSAPDKSGLPSDRFSAERTGGSVSTLTIQRTQQEDSAVYLCASSSIQTGATFFGQGTRLTVV.

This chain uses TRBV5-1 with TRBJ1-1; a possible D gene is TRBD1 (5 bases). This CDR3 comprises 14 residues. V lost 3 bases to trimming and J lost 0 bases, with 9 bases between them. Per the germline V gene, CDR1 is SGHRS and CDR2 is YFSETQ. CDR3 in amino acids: CASSYLGVNTEAFF. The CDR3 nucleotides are TGCGCCAGCAGCTACTTAGGGGTGAACACTGAAGCTTTCTTT.

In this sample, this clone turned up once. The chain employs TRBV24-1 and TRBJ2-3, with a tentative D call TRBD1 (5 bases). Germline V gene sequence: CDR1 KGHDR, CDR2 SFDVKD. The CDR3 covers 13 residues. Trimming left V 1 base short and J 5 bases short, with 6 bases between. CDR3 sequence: CATSDFDRDTQYF. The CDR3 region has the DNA TGTGCCACCAGTGATTTTGACAGAGATACGCAGTATTTT.

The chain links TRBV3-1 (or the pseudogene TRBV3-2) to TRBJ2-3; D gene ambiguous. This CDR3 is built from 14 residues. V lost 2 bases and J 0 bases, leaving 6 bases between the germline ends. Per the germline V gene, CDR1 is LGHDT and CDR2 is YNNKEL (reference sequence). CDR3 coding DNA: TGTGCCAGCAGCCAATCAATCAGCACAGATACGCAGTATTTT. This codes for CASSQSISTDTQYF.

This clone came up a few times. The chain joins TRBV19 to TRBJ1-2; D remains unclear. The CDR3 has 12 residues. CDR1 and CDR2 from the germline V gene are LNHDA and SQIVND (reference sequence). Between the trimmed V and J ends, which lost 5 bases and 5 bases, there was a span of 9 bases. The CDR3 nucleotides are TGTGCCAGTAGTGCGTGGACTTATGGCTACACCTTC. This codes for CASSAWTYGYTF.

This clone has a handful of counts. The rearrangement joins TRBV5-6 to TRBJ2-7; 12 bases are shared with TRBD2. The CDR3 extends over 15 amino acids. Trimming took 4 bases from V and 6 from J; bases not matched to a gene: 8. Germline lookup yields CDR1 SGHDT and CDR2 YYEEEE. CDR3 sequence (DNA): TGTGCCAGCAGCCAGACTAGCGGGAGTCCGCTCGAGCAGTACTTC. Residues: CASSQTSGSPLEQYF.

CDR3 sequence: CASTQGSNTGELFF. DNA for the CDR3: TGTGCCAGCACCCAGGGGTCGAACACCGGGGAGCTGTTTTTT. The V gene is TRBV18, the J gene TRBJ2-2; D is possibly TRBD1 (6 bases). V shed 8 bases and J shed 0 bases, with 10 bases lying between them. The CDR3 covers 14 residues. The germline CDR1 and CDR2 sequences are KGHSH and LQKENI.

The CDR3 region is CASSPAGTGKNNEQFF. CDR3 nucleotide sequence: TGCGCCAGCAGCCCCGCGGGGACAGGGAAGAACAATGAGCAGTTCTTC. The V and J genes are TRBV4-1 and TRBJ2-1; 9 bases align to TRBD1. With 4 bases clipped from V and 5 bases from J, the junction kept 9 bases outside the gene matches. The germline V gene encodes CDR1 MGHRA and CDR2 YSYEKL. The CDR3 extends over 16 amino acids.

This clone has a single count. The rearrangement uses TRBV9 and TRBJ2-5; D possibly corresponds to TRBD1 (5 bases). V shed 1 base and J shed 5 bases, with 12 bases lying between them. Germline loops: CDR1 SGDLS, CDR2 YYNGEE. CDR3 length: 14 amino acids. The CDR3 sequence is CASSVFSGSETQYF. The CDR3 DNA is TGTGCCAGCAGCGTATTTTCAGGGTCGGAGACCCAGTACTTC.

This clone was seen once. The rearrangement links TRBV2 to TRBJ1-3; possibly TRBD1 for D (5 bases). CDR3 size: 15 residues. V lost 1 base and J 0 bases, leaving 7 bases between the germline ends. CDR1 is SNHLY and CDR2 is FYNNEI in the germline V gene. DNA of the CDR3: TGTGCCAGCAGTGAAGACAGGTACTCTGGAAACACCATATATTTT. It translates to CASSEDRYSGNTIYF.

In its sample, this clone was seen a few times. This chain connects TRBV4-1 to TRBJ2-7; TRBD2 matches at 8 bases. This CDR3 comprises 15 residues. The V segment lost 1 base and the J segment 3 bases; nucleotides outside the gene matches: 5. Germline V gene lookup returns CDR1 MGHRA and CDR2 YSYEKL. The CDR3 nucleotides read TGCGCCAGCAGCCAAGTCCGAGCGGGAGACTACGAGCAGTACTTC. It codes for CASSQVRAGDYEQYF.

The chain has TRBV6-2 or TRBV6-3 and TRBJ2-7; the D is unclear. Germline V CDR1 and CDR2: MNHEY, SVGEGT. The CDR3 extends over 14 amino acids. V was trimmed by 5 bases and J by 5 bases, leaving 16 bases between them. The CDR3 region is CASSRSLGSNEQYF. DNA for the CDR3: TGTGCCAGCAGTCGGAGTCTCGGGTCGAACGAGCAGTACTTC.

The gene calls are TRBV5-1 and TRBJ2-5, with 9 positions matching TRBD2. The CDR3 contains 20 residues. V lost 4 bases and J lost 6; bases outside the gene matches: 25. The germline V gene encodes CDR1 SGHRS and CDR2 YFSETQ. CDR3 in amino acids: CASSGRVLDRTREGWKTQYF. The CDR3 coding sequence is TGCGCCAGCAGCGGGAGGGTCCTAGACCGAACGCGGGAGGGATGGAAGACCCAGTACTTC.

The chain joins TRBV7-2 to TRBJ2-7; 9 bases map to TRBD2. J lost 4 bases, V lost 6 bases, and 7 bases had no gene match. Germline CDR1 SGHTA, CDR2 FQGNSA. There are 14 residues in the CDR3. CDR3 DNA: TGTGCCAGCAGTCTCACTAGCGGGTTATACGAGCAGTACTTC. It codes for CASSLTSGLYEQYF.

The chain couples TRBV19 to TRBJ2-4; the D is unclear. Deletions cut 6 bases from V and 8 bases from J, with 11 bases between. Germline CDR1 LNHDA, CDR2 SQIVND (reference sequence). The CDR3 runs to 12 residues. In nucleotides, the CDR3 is TGTGCCAGTAGCTTCGCAGGCTACATTCAGTACTTC. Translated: CASSFAGYIQYF.

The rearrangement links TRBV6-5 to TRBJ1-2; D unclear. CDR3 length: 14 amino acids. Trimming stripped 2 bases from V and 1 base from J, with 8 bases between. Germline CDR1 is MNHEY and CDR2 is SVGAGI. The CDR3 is CASSYERNNYGYTF. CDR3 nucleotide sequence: TGTGCCAGCAGTTACGAGCGAAATAACTATGGCTACACCTTC.

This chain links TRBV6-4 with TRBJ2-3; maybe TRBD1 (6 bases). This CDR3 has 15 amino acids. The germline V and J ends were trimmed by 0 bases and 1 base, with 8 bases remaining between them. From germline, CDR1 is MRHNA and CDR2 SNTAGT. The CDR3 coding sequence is TGTGCCAGCAGTGACTCGCCAGGGGGCACAGATACGCAGTATTTT. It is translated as CASSDSPGGTDTQYF.

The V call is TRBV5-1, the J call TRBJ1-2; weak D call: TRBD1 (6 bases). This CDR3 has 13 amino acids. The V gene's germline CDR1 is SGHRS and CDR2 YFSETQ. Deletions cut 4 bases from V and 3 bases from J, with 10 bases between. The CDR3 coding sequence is TGCGCCAGCAGCGAACAGGGTGACTATGGCTACACCTTC. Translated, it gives CASSEQGDYGYTF. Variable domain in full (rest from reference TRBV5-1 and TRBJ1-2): KAGVTQTPRYLIKTRGQQVTLSCSPISGHRSVSWYQQTPGQGLQFLFEYFSETQRNKGNFPGRFSGRQFSNSRSEMNVSTLELGDSALYLCASSEQGDYGYTFGSGTRLTVV.

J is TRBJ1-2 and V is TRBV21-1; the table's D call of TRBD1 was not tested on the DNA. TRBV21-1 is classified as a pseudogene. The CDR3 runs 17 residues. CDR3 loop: CASSRRSRTVAHYGYTF. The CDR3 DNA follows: TGTGCCAGCAGCCGCCGCAGTCGGACAGTTGCCCACTATGGCTACACCTTC.

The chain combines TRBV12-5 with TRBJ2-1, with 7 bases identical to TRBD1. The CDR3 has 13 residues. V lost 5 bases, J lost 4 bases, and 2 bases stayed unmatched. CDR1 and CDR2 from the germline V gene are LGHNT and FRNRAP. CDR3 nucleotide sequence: TGTGCTAGTGGTGGGACAGTTTACAATGAGCAGTTCTTC. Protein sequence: CASGGTVYNEQFF.